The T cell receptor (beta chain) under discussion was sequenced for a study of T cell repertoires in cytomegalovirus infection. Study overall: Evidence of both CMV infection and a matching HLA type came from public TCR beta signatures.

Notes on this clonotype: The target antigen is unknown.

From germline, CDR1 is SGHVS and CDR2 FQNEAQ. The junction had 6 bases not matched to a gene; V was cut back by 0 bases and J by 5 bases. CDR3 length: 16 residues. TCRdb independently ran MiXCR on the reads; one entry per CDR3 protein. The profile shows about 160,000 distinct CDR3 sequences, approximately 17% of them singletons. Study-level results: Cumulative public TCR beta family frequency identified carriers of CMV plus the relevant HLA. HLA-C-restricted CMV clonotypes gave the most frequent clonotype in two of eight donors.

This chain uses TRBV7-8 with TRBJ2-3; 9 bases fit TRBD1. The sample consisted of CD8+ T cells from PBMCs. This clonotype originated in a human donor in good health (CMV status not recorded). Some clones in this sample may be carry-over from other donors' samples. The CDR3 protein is CASSLAGQGTVDTQYF. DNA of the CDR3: TGTGCCAGCAGCTTAGCGGGACAGGGTACTGTAGATACGCAGTATTTT.